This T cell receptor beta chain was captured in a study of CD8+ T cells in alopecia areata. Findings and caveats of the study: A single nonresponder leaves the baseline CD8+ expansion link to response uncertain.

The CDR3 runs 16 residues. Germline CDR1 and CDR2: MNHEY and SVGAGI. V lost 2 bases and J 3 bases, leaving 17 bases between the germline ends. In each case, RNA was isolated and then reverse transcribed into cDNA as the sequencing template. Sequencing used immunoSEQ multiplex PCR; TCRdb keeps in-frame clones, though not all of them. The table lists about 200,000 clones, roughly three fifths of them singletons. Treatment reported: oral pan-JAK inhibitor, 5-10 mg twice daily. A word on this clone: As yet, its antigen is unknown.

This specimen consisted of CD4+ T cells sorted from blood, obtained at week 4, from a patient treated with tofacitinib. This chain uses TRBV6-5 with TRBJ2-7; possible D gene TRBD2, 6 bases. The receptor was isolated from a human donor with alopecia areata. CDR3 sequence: CASSYTYRGNGYEQYF. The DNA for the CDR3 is TGTGCCAGCAGTTACACCTATCGGGGGAACGGCTACGAGCAGTACTTC.